The 6 T cell receptor beta chains below all came from one sample that was sequenced in a study of beta chain features in type 1 diabetes. cDNA synthesis used the whole RNA isolate, giving expressed TCRB sequences. The data were produced by immunoSEQ multiplex PCR, yet TCRdb's version contains in-frame clones alone and is incomplete. Counted here are roughly 150,000 clones, around 8.5% occurring once; the ten biggest clones make up about 0.6%. The sample was central memory CD4+ T cells from blood. These receptors were collected from a man younger than 35 in good health.

This clone was counted only a few times. This chain uses TRBV6-5 with TRBJ1-4; tentative D call: TRBD1 (6 bases). CDR1 MNHEY and CDR2 SVGAGI come from the germline V gene. V dropped 6 bases and J dropped 7 bases, with 15 bases sitting between them. The CDR3 covers 14 residues. CDR3 DNA: TGTGCCAGCAGAAAGGGGGACGTGGTTGAAAAACTGTTTTTT. This encodes CASRKGDVVEKLFF.

The rearrangement joins TRBV28 to TRBJ2-5; 9 positions agree with TRBD1. From germline, CDR1 is MDHEN and CDR2 SYDVKM. Trimming cost V 3 bases and J 5 bases; bases outside gene matches: 7. The CDR3 contains 15 residues. The CDR3 region is CASSLAGQGKETQYF. The CDR3 bases are TGTGCCAGCAGTTTGGCGGGACAGGGCAAGGAGACCCAGTACTTC.

CDR3 in amino acids: CASSFAGTQREQYF. The CDR3 DNA is TGTGCCAGTAGTTTCGCCGGGACACAAAGAGAGCAGTACTTC. This chain connects TRBV19 to TRBJ2-7; tentatively, D is TRBD1 (6 bases). This CDR3 is 14 amino acids long. CDR1 LNHDA and CDR2 SQIVND come from the germline V gene (reference sequence). V was shortened by 5 bases and J by 7 bases, with 18 bases between the two germline ends. Filled out from reference TRBV19 and TRBJ2-7, the complete variable domain reads DGGITQSPKYLFRKEGQNVTLSCEQNLNHDAMYWYRQDPGQGLRLIYYSQIVNDFQKGDIAEGYSVSREKKESFPLTVTSAQKNPTAFYLCASSFAGTQREQYFGPGTRLTVT.

This clone was observed a handful of times. V is TRBV10-3 and J is TRBJ1-2; TRBD1 aligns across 12 bases. V dropped 7 bases and J dropped 8; count of bases not matched to a gene: 5. This CDR3 has 13 residues. CDR1 is ENHRY, CDR2 SYGVKD, per germline. CDR3 amino acids: CAINRDRGRGYTF. In DNA form, the CDR3 reads TGTGCCATCAACCGGGACAGGGGGCGAGGCTACACCTTC.

CDR3 amino acids: CASSITGDNEQFF. The DNA for the CDR3 is TGTGCCAGCTCAATCACAGGGGACAATGAGCAGTTCTTC. The rearrangement links TRBV18 to TRBJ2-1, with TRBD1 identical over 7 bases. Germline lookup yields CDR1 KGHSH and CDR2 LQKENI. After removal of 5 bases from V and 5 bases from J, the junction contained 3 bases not matched to a gene. This CDR3 contains 13 residues.

This sequence joins TRBV30 and TRBJ1-4, with unresolved D. The CDR3 extends over 16 amino acids. The V and J ends lost 2 bases and 1 base respectively, with 14 bases between them. In germline, CDR1 is GTSNPN, CDR2 SVGIG (reference sequence). The CDR3 loop reads CAWSPLGEGTNEKLFF. CDR3 nucleotide sequence: TGTGCCTGGAGTCCCCTTGGTGAGGGAACTAATGAAAAACTGTTTTTT.